These 5 T cell receptor beta chains were all obtained from the same sample, sequenced in a study of CD8 T cells in ankylosing spondylitis. One entry per CDR3 protein, called by TCRdb with MiXCR from the 5' RACE reads. The table lists about 240,000 distinct CDR3 sequences, less than 10% of them singletons. The material sequenced was blood, either unsorted or a sorted T cell fraction (not recorded which). These receptors were collected from a male donor with ankylosing spondylitis or in good health (not recorded which).

This sequence joins TRBV19 and TRBJ2-1, with 8 nucleotides matching TRBD1. The V segment lost 10 bases and the J segment 10 bases; nucleotides outside the gene matches: 12. Germline assignment: CDR1 LNHDA and CDR2 SQIVND (reference sequence). The CDR3 sequence is 13 residues long. The CDR3 protein is CAMGPGQGREQFF. In DNA, the CDR3 is TGTGCCATGGGCCCCGGACAGGGCAGAGAGCAGTTCTTC.

This clonotype was detected ten times or more. The chain links TRBV4-3 to TRBJ1-2; D is possibly TRBD1 (5 bases). Deletions cut 2 bases from V and 0 bases from J, with 10 bases between. The germline V gene encodes CDR1 LGHNA and CDR2 YSLEER. The CDR3 contains 15 residues. CDR3 DNA sequence: TGCGCCAGCAGCCAACTGCAGGGCTCTAACTATGGCTACACCTTC. This translates into CASSQLQGSNYGYTF.

This clonotype was seen ten or more times. This chain joins TRBV7-2 and TRBJ2-3; D ambiguous. Deletions cut 5 bases from V and 2 bases from J, with 8 bases between. The CDR3 loop spans 13 amino acids. CDR1 and CDR2 from the germline V gene are SGHTA and FQGNSA. In DNA form, the CDR3 reads TGTGCCAGCAGCCCCATACCCACAGATACGCAGTATTTT. Amino acids: CASSPIPTDTQYF. The full variable domain, its missing parts supplied by reference TRBV7-2 and TRBJ2-3, is GAGVSQSPSNKVTEKGKDVELRCDPISGHTALYWYRQSLGQGLEFLIYFQGNSAPDKSGLPSDRFSAERTGGSVSTLTIQRTQQEDSAVYLCASSPIPTDTQYFGPGTRLTVL.

The V gene is TRBV6-1, the J gene TRBJ1-2; possibly TRBD1 for D (5 bases). Germline CDR1 reads MNHNS; CDR2 reads SASEGT. V lost 4 bases, J lost 4 bases, and 13 bases lay in between. CDR3 length: 14 residues. The CDR3 DNA reads TGTGCCAGCAGTGCTTCGGTGGGGGGCTATGGCTACACCTTC. It encodes CASSASVGGYGYTF.

This clonotype has a count of ten or more. V and J are TRBV4-3 and TRBJ1-4; D remains ambiguous. Trimming removed 1 base at V and 3 bases at J, with 9 bases between. This CDR3 has 15 amino acids. Germline V CDR1 and CDR2: LGHNA, YSLEER. The CDR3 nucleotides read TGCGCCAGCAGCCAAGGGTGGGCATCTAATGAAAAACTGTTTTTT. Residues: CASSQGWASNEKLFF.